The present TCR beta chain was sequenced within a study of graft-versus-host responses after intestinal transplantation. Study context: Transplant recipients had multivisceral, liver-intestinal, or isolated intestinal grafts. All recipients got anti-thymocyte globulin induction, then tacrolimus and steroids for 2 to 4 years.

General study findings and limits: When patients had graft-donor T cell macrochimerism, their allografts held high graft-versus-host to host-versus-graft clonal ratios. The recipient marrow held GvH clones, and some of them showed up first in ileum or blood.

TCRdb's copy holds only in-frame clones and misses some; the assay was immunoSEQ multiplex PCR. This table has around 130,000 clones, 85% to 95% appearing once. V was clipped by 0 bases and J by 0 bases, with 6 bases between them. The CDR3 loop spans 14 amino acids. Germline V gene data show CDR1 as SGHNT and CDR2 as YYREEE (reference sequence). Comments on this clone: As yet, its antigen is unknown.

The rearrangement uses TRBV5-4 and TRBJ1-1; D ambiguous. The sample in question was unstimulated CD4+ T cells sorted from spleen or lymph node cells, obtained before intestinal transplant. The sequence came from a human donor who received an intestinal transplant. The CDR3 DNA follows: TGTGCCAGCAGCTTGGGCATTATGAACACTGAAGCTTTCTTT. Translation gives CASSLGIMNTEAFF.